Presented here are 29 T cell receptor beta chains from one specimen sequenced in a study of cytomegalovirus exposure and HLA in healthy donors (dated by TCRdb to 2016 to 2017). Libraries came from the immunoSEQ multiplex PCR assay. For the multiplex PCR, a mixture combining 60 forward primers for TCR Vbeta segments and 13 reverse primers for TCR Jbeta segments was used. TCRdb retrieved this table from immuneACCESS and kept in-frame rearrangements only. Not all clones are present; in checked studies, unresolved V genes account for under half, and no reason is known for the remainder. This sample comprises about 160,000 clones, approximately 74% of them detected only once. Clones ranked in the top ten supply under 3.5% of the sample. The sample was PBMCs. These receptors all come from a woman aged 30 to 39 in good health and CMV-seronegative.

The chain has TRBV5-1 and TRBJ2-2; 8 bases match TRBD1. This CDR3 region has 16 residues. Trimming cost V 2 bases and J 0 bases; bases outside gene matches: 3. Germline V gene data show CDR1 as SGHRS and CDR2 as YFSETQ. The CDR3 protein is CASSLQGVSNTGELFF. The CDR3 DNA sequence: TGCGCCAGCAGCTTACAGGGGGTTTCGAACACCGGGGAGCTGTTTTTT.

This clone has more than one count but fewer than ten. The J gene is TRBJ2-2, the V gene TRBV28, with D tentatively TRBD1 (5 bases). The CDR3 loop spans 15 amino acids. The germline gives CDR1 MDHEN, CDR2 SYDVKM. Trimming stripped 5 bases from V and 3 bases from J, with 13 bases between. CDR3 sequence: CASSLLGLDTGELFF. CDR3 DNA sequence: TGTGCCAGCAGTCTGCTGGGGCTGGACACCGGGGAGCTGTTTTTT.

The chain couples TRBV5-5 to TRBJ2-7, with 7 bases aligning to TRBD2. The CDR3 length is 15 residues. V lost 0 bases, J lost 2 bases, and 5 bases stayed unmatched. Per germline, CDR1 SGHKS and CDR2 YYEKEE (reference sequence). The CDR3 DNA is TGTGCCAGCAGCTTGGTTACCGGGACTACCTACGAGCAGTACTTC. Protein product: CASSLVTGTTYEQYF.

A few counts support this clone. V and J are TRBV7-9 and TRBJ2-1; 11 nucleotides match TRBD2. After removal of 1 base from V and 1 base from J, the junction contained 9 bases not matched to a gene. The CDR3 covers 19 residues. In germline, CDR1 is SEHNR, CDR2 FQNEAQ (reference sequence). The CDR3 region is CASSLVLLAGGRSYNEQFF. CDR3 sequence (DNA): TGTGCCAGCAGCTTAGTTCTCCTAGCGGGGGGCCGATCCTACAATGAGCAGTTCTTC.

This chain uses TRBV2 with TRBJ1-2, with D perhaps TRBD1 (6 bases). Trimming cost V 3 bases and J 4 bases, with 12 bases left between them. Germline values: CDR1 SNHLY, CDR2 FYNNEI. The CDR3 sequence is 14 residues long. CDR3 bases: TGTGCCAGCAGTGATGACAGGTCGGGCTATGGCTACACCTTC. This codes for CASSDDRSGYGYTF.

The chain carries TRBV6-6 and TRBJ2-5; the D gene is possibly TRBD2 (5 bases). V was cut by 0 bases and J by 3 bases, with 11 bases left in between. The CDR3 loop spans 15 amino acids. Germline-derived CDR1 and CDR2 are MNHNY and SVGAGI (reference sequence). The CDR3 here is CASSYSGLREETQYF. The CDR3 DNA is TGTGCCAGCAGTTACTCAGGGTTGCGGGAAGAGACCCAGTACTTC.

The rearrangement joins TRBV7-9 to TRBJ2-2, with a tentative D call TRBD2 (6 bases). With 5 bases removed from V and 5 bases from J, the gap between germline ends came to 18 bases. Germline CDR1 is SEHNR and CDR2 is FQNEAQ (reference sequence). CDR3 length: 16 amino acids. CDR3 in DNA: TGTGCCAGCAGCCCCGGGTCCGGGAGTCGGACCGGGGAGCTGTTTTTT. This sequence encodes CASSPGSGSRTGELFF.

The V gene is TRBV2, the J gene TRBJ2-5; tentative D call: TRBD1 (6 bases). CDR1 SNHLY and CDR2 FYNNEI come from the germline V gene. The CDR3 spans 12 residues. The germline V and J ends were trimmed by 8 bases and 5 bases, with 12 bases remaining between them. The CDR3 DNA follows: TGTGCCAGCGGGGGCTCGAGGGAGACCCAGTACTTC. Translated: CASGGSRETQYF.

The CDR3 sequence: CASSLGGSWKEKLFF. CDR3 bases: TGTGCCAGCAGTTTAGGGGGGAGTTGGAAAGAAAAACTGTTTTTT. This rearrangement joins TRBV28 to TRBJ1-4; possibly TRBD1 for D (5 bases). This CDR3 region has 15 residues. V was pared by 2 bases and J by 8 bases, with 15 bases between. Germline V gene lookup returns CDR1 MDHEN and CDR2 SYDVKM. The full variable domain, with the rest looked up from reference TRBV28 and TRBJ1-4, is DVKVTQSSRYLVKRTGEKVFLECVQDMDHENMFWYRQDPGLGLRLIYFSYDVKMKEKGDIPEGYSVSREKKERFSLILESASTNQTSMYLCASSLGGSWKEKLFFGSGTQLSVL.

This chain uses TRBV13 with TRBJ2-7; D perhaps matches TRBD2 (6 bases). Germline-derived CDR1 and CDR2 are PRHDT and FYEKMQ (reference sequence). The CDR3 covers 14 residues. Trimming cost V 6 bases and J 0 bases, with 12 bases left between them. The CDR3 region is CASRTAGSSYEQYF. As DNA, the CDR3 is TGTGCCAGCAGAACGGCGGGGAGCTCCTACGAGCAGTACTTC.

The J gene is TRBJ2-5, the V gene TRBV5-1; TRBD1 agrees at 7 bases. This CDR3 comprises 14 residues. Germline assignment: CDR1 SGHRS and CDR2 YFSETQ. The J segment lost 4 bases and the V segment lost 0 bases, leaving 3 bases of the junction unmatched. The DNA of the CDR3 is TGCGCCAGCAGCTTGGCTAGACAGGGAGAGACCCAGTACTTC. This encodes CASSLARQGETQYF.

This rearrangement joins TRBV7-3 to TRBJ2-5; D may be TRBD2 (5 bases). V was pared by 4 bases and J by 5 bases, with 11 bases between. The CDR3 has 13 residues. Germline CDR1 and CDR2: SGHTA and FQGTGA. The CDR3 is CASSSRGRETQYF. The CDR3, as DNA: TGTGCCAGCAGCTCCCGGGGTAGGGAGACCCAGTACTTC.

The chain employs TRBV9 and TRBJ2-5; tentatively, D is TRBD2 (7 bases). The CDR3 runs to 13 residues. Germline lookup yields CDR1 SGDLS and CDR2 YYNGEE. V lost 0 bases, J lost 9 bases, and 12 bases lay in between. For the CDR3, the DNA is TGTGCCAGCAGCGTAGAGGGAGGGGGTCCCCAGTACTTC. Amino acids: CASSVEGGGPQYF.

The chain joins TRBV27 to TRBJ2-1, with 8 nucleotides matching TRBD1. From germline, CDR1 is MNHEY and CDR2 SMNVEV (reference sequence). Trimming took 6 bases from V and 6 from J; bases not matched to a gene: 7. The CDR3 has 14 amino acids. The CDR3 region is CASRNGQGGNEQFF. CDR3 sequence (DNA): TGTGCCAGCAGGAATGGACAGGGCGGCAATGAGCAGTTCTTC.

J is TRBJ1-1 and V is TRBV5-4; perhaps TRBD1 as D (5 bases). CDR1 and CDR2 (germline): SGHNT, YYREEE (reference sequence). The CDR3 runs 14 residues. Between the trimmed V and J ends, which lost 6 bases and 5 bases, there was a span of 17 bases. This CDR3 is CASIKAGRRTEAFF. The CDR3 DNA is TGTGCCAGCATCAAAGCAGGGAGGCGGACTGAAGCTTTCTTT.

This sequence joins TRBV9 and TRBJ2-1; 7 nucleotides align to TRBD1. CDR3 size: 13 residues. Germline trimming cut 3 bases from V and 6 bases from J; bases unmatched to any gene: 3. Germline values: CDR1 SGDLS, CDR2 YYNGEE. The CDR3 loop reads CASSGGQSNEQFF. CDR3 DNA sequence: TGTGCCAGCAGCGGGGGACAGTCCAATGAGCAGTTCTTC.

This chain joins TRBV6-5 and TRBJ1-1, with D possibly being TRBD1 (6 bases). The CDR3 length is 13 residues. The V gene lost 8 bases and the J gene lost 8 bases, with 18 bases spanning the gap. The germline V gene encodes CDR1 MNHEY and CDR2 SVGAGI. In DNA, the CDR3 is TGTGCCAGCCATTGGACAGCGAGAACCGAAGCTTTCTTT. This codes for CASHWTARTEAFF.

CDR3 region: CASSSGLALSSYEQYF. The CDR3 nucleotides read TGTGCCAGCAGCTCGGGACTAGCCCTAAGCTCCTACGAGCAGTACTTC. V usage is TRBV5-8 and J usage is TRBJ2-7; 9 nucleotides agree with TRBD2. The CDR3 consists of 16 residues. Trimming removed 3 bases from V and 0 bases from J; junction bases left unmatched: 7. The germline V gene has CDR1 SGHTS and CDR2 YDEGEE.

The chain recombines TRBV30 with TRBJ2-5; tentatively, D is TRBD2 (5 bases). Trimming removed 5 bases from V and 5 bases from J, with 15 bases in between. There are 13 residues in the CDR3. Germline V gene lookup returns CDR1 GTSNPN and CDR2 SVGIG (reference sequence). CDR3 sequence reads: CAWEKRGTETQYF. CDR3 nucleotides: TGTGCCTGGGAAAAACGGGGTACGGAGACCCAGTACTTC.

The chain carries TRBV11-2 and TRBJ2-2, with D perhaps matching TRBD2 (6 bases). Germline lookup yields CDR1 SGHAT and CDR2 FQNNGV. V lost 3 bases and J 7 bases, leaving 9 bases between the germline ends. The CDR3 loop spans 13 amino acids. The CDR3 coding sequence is TGTGCCAGCAGCTTGGAGGGAGTCGGGGAGCTGTTTTTT. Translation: CASSLEGVGELFF.

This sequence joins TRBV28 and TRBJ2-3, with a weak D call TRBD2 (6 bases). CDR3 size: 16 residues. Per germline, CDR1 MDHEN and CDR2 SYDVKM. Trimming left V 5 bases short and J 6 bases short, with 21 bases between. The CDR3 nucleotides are TGTGCCAGCAGTCACCCGACATTCCCAGCGGGTGATACGCAGTATTTT. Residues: CASSHPTFPAGDTQYF.

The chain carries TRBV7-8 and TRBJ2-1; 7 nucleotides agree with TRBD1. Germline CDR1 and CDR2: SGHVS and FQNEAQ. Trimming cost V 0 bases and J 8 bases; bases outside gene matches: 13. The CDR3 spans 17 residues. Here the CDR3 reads CASSLARVGQVSDEQFF. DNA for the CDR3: TGTGCCAGCAGCTTAGCGCGAGTCGGACAGGTCTCGGATGAGCAGTTCTTC.

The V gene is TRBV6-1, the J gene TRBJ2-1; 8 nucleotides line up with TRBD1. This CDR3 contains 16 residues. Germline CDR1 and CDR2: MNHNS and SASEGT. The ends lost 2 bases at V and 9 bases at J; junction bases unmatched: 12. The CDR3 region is CASSEKGTGPLSEQFF. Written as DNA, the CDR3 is TGTGCCAGCAGTGAAAAGGGGACAGGACCCCTTAGTGAGCAGTTCTTC.

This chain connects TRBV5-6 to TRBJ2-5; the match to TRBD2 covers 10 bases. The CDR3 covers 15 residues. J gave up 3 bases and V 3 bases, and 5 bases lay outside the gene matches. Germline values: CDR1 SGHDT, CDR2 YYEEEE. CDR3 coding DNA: TGTGCCAGCAGCTCTGGACTAGCGGTAGAAGAGACCCAGTACTTC. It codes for CASSSGLAVEETQYF.

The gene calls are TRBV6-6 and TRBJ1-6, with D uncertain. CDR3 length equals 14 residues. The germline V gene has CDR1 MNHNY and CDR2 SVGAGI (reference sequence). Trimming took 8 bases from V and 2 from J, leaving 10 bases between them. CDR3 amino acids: CASSPVAYNSPLHF. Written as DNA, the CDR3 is TGTGCCAGCTCCCCCGTCGCCTATAATTCACCCCTCCACTTT.

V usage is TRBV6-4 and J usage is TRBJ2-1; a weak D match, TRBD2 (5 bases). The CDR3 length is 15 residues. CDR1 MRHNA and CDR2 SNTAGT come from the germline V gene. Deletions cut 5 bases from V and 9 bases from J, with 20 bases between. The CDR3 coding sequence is TGTGCCAGCAGTAGGACTTCACCCCCGGGTGGTGAGCAGTTCTTC. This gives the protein CASSRTSPPGGEQFF.

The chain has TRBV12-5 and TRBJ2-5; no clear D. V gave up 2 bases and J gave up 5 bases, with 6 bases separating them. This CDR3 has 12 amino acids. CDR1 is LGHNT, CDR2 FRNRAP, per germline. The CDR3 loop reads CASGLNSETQYF. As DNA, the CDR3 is TGTGCTAGTGGTTTGAACTCCGAGACCCAGTACTTC.

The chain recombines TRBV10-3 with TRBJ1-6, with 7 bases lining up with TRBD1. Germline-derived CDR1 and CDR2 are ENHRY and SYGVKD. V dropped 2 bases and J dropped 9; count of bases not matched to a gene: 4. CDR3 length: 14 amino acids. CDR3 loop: CAISEGSGGSPLHF. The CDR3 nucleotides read TGTGCCATCAGTGAGGGCTCAGGGGGTTCACCCCTCCACTTT.

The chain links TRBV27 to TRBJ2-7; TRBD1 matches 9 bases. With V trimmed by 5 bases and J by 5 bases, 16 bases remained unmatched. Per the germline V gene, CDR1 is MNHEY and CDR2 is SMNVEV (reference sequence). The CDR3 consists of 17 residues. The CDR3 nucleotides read TGTGCCAGCAGTCGGACAGGGGCTGGCGGGAGAGGTGACGAGCAGTACTTC. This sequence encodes CASSRTGAGGRGDEQYF.